The clone carrying this TCR beta chain was observed a few times. Germline is not matched at one junction end, which may reflect a read error. The sample belongs to a study of blood T cells in healthy people across ages. The CDR3 runs to 16 residues. Combining a sample-barcoded 5' primer with a J-beta primer mix, a second PCR ran for roughly 7 to 12 cycles. TCRdb ran MiXCR on the 5' RACE reads and lists one entry per CDR3 protein. The sample lists approximately 1,700,000 distinct CDR3 sequences; approximately 40% were seen once. This TCR was recovered from a human donor in good health. The rearrangement links TRBV12-3 or TRBV12-4 to TRBJ2-4; D might be TRBD1 (6 bases). The sample taken for sequencing was blood. CDR3 DNA: TGTGCCAGCAGGCTGGGACAATTGATGTCCAAAGACATTCAGTACTTC. It translates to CASRLGQLMSKDIQYF.